One sample yielded the 4 T cell receptor beta chains listed below, sequenced in a study of shared clonotypes between healthy human individuals. Using immunoSEQ multiplex PCR, the repertoire was profiled, and TCRdb retains in-frame clones only, with some absent. The sample lists about 2.3 million clones; under 95% were seen once. Sequenced sample: naive CD4+ T cells from PBMCs. As for subset: CD45RA+ positively selected. These receptors all stem from a man younger than 35 in good health. Some clones in this sample may be carry-over from other donors' samples.

The chain employs TRBV28 and TRBJ2-3; 7 bases map to TRBD1. Trimming cost V 2 bases and J 8 bases; bases outside gene matches: 13. Germline-derived CDR1 and CDR2 are MDHEN and SYDVKM. This CDR3 has 16 residues. The CDR3 reads CASSLRAHNRGGTQYF. In nucleotides, the CDR3 is TGTGCCAGCAGTTTACGCGCCCACAACAGGGGTGGTACGCAGTATTTT. Full variable domain (remainder filled in from reference TRBV28 and TRBJ2-3): DVKVTQSSRYLVKRTGEKVFLECVQDMDHENMFWYRQDPGLGLRLIYFSYDVKMKEKGDIPEGYSVSREKKERFSLILESASTNQTSMYLCASSLRAHNRGGTQYFGPGTRLTVL.

This clone was detected once. CDR3 nucleotides: TGTGCCAGCAGCGGAGGGACAGGGGAGTATGGCTACACCTTC. Its translation is CASSGGTGEYGYTF. The V and J genes are TRBV9 and TRBJ1-2, with 10 nucleotides matching TRBD1. V was pared by 3 bases and J by 5 bases, with 4 bases of the junction left unmatched. This CDR3 is built from 14 residues. CDR1 SGDLS and CDR2 YYNGEE come from the germline V gene.

The chain employs TRBV19 and TRBJ1-1; D not resolved. Trimming removed 7 bases at V and 10 bases at J, with 7 bases between. Germline CDR1 reads LNHDA; CDR2 reads SQIVND (reference sequence). This CDR3 has 9 residues. The CDR3 DNA reads as TGTGCCAGTACCACTAGAGCTTTCTTT. It is translated as CASTTRAFF.

This rearrangement joins TRBV28 to TRBJ2-7, with 14 nucleotides matching TRBD2. Germline loops: CDR1 MDHEN, CDR2 SYDVKM. The V segment lost 5 bases and the J segment 1 base; nucleotides outside the gene matches: 4. This CDR3 has 16 amino acids. CDR3 residues: CASSPRLAGGSYEQYF. The CDR3 DNA sequence: TGTGCCAGCAGTCCCCGACTAGCGGGAGGGTCCTACGAGCAGTACTTC.